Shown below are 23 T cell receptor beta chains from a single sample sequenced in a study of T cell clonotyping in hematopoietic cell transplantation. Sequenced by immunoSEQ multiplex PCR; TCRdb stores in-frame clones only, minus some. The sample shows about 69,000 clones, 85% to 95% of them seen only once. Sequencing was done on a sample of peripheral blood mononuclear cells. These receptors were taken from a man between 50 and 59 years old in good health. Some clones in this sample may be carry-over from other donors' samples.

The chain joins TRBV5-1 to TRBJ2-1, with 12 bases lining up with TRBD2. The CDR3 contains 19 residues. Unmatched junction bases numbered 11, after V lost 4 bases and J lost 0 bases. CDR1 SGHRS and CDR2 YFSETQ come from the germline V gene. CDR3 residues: CASSQGILAGGISYNEQFF. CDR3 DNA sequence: TGCGCCAGCAGCCAAGGTATACTAGCGGGGGGCATCTCCTACAATGAGCAGTTCTTC.

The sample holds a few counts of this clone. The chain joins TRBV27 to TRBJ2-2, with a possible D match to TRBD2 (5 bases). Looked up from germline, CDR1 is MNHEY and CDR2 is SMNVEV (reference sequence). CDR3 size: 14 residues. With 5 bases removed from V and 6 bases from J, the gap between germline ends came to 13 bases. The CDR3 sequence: CASSLLPLAGELFF. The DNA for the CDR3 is TGTGCCAGCAGTCTACTACCACTAGCCGGGGAGCTGTTTTTT.

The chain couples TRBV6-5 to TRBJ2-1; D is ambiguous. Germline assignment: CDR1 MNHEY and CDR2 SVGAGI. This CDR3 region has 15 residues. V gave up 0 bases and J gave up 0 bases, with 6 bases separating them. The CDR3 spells CASSYSTYSYNEQFF. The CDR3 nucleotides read TGTGCCAGCAGTTACTCTACCTACTCCTACAATGAGCAGTTCTTC.

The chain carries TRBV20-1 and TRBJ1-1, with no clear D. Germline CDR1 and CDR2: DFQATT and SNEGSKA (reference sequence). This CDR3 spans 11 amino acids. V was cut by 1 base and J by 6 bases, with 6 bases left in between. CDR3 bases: TGCAGTGCTAGAGCAGCCGCTGAAGCTTTCTTT. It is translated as CSARAAAEAFF.

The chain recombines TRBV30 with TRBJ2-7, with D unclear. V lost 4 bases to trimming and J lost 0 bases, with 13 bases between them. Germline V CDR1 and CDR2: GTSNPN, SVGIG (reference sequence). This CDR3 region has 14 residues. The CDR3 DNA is TGTGCCTGGATGAAAGAGTTAAGCTCCTACGAGCAGTACTTC. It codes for CAWMKELSSYEQYF.

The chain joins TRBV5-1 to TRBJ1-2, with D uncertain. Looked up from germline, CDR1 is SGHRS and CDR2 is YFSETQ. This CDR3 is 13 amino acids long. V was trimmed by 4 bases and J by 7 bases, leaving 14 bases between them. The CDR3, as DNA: TGCGCCAGCAGCCCCCGGGCGGGGTTTGGCTACACCTTC. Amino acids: CASSPRAGFGYTF.

As DNA, the CDR3 is TGTGCCAGCAACGGGGGGGGGAGCACAGATACGCAGTATTTT. It codes for CASNGGGSTDTQYF. The V gene is TRBV14, the J gene TRBJ2-3, with 8 bases fitting TRBD2. Looked up from germline, CDR1 is SGHDN and CDR2 is FVKESK. The CDR3 length is 14 residues. Trimming at V came to 7 bases and at J to 0 bases, leaving 3 bases not matched to a gene.

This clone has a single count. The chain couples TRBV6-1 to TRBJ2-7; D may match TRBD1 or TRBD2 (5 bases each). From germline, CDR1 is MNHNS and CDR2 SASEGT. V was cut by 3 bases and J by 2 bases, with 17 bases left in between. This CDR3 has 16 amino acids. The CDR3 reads CASSDPGPGFAYEQYF. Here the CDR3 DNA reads TGTGCCAGCAGTGACCCGGGGCCCGGGTTCGCCTACGAGCAGTACTTC.

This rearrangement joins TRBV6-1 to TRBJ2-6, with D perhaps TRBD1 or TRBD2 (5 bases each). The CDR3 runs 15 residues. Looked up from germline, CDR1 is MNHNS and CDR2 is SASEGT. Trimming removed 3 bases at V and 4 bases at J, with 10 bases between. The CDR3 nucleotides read TGTGCCAGCAGTGAGGGGGTTGGCGGGGCCAACGTCCTGACTTTC. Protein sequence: CASSEGVGGANVLTF.

The CDR3 bases are TGTGCCAGCCTGGTAGGACAGCCTCCTCCCTACGAGCAGTACTTC. Protein sequence: CASLVGQPPPYEQYF. This chain joins TRBV2 and TRBJ2-7; D is perhaps TRBD1 (6 bases). This CDR3 has 15 residues. From germline, CDR1 is SNHLY and CDR2 FYNNEI. Deletions cut 8 bases from V and 2 bases from J, with 19 bases between.

CDR3 amino acids: CANKDRTGPYNEQFF. The CDR3 DNA is TGTGCCAACAAGGACCGCACCGGGCCCTACAATGAGCAGTTCTTC. This chain links TRBV7-6 with TRBJ2-1, with D hard to call. V lost 10 bases and J lost 2, with 18 bases in between. This CDR3 is built from 15 residues. Germline assignment: CDR1 SGHVS and CDR2 FNYEAQ.

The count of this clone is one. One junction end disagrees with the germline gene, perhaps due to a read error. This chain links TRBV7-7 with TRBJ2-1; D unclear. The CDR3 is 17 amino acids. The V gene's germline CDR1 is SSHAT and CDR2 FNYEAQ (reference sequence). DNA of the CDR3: TGTGCTAGCAGCTTAGGTGGCGGTAGGAGCTCCTACAATGAGCAGTTCTTC. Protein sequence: CASSLGGGRSSYNEQFF. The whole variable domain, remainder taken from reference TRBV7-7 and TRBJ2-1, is GAGVSQSPRYKVTKRGQDVTLRCDPISSHATLYWYQQALGQGPEFLTYFNYEAQPDKSGLPSDRFSAERPEGSISTLTIQRTEQRDSAMYRCASSLGGGRSSYNEQFFGPGTRLTVL.

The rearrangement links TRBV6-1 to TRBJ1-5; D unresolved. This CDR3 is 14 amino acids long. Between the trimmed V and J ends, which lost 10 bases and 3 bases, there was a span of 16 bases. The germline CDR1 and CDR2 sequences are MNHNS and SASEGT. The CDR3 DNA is TGTGCCATCCGTGTCGAGAGGGACAATCAGCCCCAGCATTTT. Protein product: CAIRVERDNQPQHF.

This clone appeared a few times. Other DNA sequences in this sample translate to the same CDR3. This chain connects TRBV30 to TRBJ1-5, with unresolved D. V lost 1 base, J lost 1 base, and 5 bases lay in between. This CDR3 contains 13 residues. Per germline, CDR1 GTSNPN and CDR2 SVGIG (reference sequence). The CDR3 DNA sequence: TGTGCCTGGAGTGAAGACAGCAATCAGCCCCAGCATTTT. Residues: CAWSEDSNQPQHF.

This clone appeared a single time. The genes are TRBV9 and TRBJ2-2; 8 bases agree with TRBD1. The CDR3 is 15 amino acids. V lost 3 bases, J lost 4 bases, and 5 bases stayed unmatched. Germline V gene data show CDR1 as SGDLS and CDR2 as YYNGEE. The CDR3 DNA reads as TGTGCCAGCAGCGAGCCAGGACAGGGCACCGGGGAGCTGTTTTTT. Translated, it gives CASSEPGQGTGELFF.

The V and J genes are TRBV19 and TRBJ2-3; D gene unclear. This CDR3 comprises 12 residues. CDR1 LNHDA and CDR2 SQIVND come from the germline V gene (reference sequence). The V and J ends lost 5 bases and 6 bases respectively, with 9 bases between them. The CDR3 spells CASSFLFDTQYF. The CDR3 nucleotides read TGTGCCAGTAGTTTCCTATTTGATACGCAGTATTTT. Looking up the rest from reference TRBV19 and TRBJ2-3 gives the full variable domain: DGGITQSPKYLFRKEGQNVTLSCEQNLNHDAMYWYRQDPGQGLRLIYYSQIVNDFQKGDIAEGYSVSREKKESFPLTVTSAQKNPTAFYLCASSFLFDTQYFGPGTRLTVL.

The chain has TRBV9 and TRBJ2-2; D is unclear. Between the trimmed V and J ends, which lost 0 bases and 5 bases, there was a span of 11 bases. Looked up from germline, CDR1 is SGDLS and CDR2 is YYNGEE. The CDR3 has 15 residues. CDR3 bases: TGTGCCAGCAGCGTAGAAGCTAGTTGGACCGGGGAGCTGTTTTTT. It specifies CASSVEASWTGELFF.

This CDR3 is CASSFEGMETQYF. CDR3 nucleotide sequence: TGTGCCAGCAGCTTTGAGGGAATGGAGACCCAGTACTTC. The chain recombines TRBV11-1 with TRBJ2-5; maybe TRBD2 (5 bases). The CDR3 has 13 amino acids. CDR1 SGHAT and CDR2 FQDESV come from the germline V gene (reference sequence). The ends were cut back, 3 bases at V and 5 bases at J, with 10 bases in the middle.

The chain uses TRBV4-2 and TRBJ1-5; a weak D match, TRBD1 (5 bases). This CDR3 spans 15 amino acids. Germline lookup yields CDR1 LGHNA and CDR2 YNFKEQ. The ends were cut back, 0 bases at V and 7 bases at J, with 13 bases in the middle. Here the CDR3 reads CASSQDPGTGQPQHF. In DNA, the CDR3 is TGTGCCAGCAGCCAAGATCCGGGGACTGGACAGCCCCAGCATTTT.

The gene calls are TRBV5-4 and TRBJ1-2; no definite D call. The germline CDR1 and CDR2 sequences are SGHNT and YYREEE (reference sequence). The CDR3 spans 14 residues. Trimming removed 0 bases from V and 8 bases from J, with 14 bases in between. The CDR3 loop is CASSLEDRRGGYTF. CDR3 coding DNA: TGTGCCAGCAGCTTGGAGGACCGCCGGGGAGGCTACACCTTC.

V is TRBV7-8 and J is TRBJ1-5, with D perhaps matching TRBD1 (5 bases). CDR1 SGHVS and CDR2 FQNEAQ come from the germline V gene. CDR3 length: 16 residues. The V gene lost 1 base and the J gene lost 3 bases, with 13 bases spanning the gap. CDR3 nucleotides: TGTGCCAGCAGCTTAGAATACGGGACGGACAATCAGCCCCAGCATTTT. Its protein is CASSLEYGTDNQPQHF.

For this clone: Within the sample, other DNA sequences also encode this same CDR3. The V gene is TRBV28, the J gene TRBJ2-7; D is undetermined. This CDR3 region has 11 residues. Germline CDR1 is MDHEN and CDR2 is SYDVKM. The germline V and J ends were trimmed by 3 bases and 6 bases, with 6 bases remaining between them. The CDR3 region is CASSLSREQYF. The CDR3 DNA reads TGTGCCAGCAGTTTGAGTCGCGAGCAGTACTTC.

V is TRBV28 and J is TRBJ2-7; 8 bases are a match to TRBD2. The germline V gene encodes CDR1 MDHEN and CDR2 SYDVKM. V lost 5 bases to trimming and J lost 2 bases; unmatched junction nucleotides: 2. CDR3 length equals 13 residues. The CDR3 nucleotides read TGTGCCAGCAGTAGCGGGGGCCCCTACGAGCAGTACTTC. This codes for CASSSGGPYEQYF.